This entry lists 18 T cell receptor beta chains sequenced from one sample in a study of shared clonotypes between healthy human individuals. Assay: immunoSEQ multiplex PCR; the TCRdb copy retains only in-frame clones and omits some. Among some 240,000 clones listed, 50% to 75% were seen once. Input material: memory CD4+ T cells sorted from blood. Subset reported: CD45RA-negative fraction. These TCRs come from a man between 25 and 39 years old in good health.

Worth noting for this clone: This specimen includes other DNA sequences encoding the same CDR3. The CDR3 sequence is CASSPDSTDTQYF. The DNA of the CDR3 is TGTGCCAGCTCACCAGATAGCACAGATACGCAGTATTTT. This sequence joins TRBV18 and TRBJ2-3, with D uncertain. V gave up 2 bases and J gave up 0 bases, with 3 bases separating them. The CDR3 runs to 13 residues. Germline V gene lookup returns CDR1 KGHSH and CDR2 LQKENI.

This chain links TRBV27 with TRBJ1-2; D remains unclear. The CDR3 has 15 amino acids. Germline V lookup: CDR1 MNHEY, CDR2 SMNVEV (reference sequence). The V gene lost 1 base and the J gene lost 0 bases, with 9 bases spanning the gap. The CDR3 is CASSLYGNSNYGYTF. CDR3 in DNA: TGTGCCAGCAGTTTATATGGTAACTCTAACTATGGCTACACCTTC.

The chain employs TRBV2 and TRBJ2-1; no firm D call. Deletions cut 9 bases from V and 0 bases from J, with 12 bases between. CDR1 and CDR2 (germline): SNHLY, FYNNEI. The CDR3 runs 14 residues. The CDR3 spells CASGVESSYNEQFF. The CDR3 DNA follows: TGTGCCAGTGGGGTAGAGAGCTCCTACAATGAGCAGTTCTTC. The full variable domain, in which reference TRBV2 and TRBJ2-1 provide the parts outside the CDR3, is EPEVTQTPSHQVTQMGQEVILRCVPISNHLYFYWYRQILGQKVEFLVSFYNNEISEKSEIFDDQFSVERPDGSNFTLKIRSTKLEDSAMYFCASGVESSYNEQFFGPGTRLTVL.

This clone was seen a single time. V usage is TRBV2 and J usage is TRBJ2-7; no firm D call. Germline V gives CDR1 SNHLY, CDR2 FYNNEI. V gave up 2 bases and J gave up 6 bases, with 20 bases separating them. This CDR3 has 16 residues. CDR3 protein: CASSETRQDASREQYF. CDR3 coding DNA: TGTGCCAGCAGTGAAACCCGCCAGGACGCCTCCCGCGAGCAGTACTTC.

About this clone itself: A much larger clone is a single base away; this may be a read error. J is TRBJ2-3 and V is TRBV20-1; D is unresolved. CDR3 length: 11 residues. With 2 bases removed from V and 4 bases from J, the gap between germline ends came to 4 bases. Looked up from germline, CDR1 is DFQATT and CDR2 is SNEGSKA (reference sequence). The CDR3 loop is CSARYPDTQYF. DNA of the CDR3: TGCAGTGCTAGATACCCAGATACGCAGTATTTT.

The CDR3 DNA reads as TGTGCCAGCAGCTCTACAGGGGGCAATCAGCCCCAGCATTTT. It translates to CASSSTGGNQPQHF. The rearrangement links TRBV7-9 to TRBJ1-5, with 7 bases fitting TRBD1. This CDR3 region has 14 residues. CDR1 and CDR2 from the germline V gene are SEHNR and FQNEAQ (reference sequence). The J segment lost 2 bases and the V segment lost 4 bases, leaving 2 bases of the junction unmatched.

This clone is a singleton in its sample. The V gene is TRBV5-4, the J gene TRBJ1-3; D possibly corresponds to TRBD1 (5 bases). This CDR3 spans 14 amino acids. Trimming removed 2 bases at V and 4 bases at J, with 10 bases between. Germline-derived CDR1 and CDR2 are SGHNT and YYREEE (reference sequence). CDR3 amino acids: CASSFKGQGNTIYF. CDR3 nucleotide sequence: TGTGCCAGCAGCTTTAAAGGACAAGGAAACACCATATATTTT.

This clone came up many times. V is TRBV28 and J is TRBJ2-1; TRBD2 aligns across 7 bases. The CDR3 is 11 amino acids. In germline, CDR1 is MDHEN, CDR2 SYDVKM. The J segment lost 13 bases and the V segment lost 10 bases, leaving 10 bases of the junction unmatched. CDR3 amino acids: CATEGREKQFF. DNA of the CDR3: TGTGCCACCGAGGGGCGGGAGAAACAGTTCTTC.

V is TRBV5-1 and J is TRBJ1-1; 12 positions match TRBD1. Germline lookup yields CDR1 SGHRS and CDR2 YFSETQ. There are 16 residues in the CDR3. After removal of 3 bases from V and 5 bases from J, the junction contained 8 bases not matched to a gene. The CDR3: CASSYTGTGGRTEAFF. The DNA for the CDR3 is TGCGCCAGCAGCTACACCGGGACAGGGGGCAGGACTGAAGCTTTCTTT.

The rearrangement uses TRBV29-1 and TRBJ2-1; D uncertain. Germline CDR1 and CDR2: SQVTM and ANQGSEA. This CDR3 region has 10 residues. V gave up 8 bases and J gave up 5 bases, with 7 bases separating them. CDR3 sequence reads: CSTWDNEQFF. The CDR3 DNA reads as TGCAGCACCTGGGACAATGAGCAGTTCTTC.

There are a few counts of this clone. This chain connects TRBV6-5 to TRBJ1-2, with a tentative D call TRBD1 (6 bases). Trimming stripped 2 bases from V and 8 bases from J, with 15 bases between. The germline V gene has CDR1 MNHEY and CDR2 SVGAGI. The CDR3 loop spans 14 amino acids. The CDR3 sequence is CASSYAQGSWGYTF. The CDR3 coding sequence is TGTGCCAGCAGTTACGCTCAGGGGTCCTGGGGCTACACCTTC.

The DNA of the CDR3 is TGTGCCAGCAGCTTAGGCCAGCGGGCGCGGGGGCAGTTCTTC. Translation: CASSLGQRARGQFF. The J gene is TRBJ2-1, the V gene TRBV13, with a weak D call TRBD2 (6 bases). The CDR3 has 14 amino acids. Trimming pared 0 bases from V and 12 bases from J, leaving 15 bases between. In germline, CDR1 is PRHDT, CDR2 FYEKMQ (reference sequence).

This chain links TRBV5-5 with TRBJ1-1; 9 bases match TRBD1. The junction had 14 bases not matched to a gene; V was cut back by 6 bases and J by 5 bases. This CDR3 has 16 residues. The V gene's germline CDR1 is SGHKS and CDR2 YYEKEE (reference sequence). In nucleotides, the CDR3 is TGTGCCAGCACCGCGCGGCACACAGGGGGCGGGACTGAAGCTTTCTTT. As protein: CASTARHTGGGTEAFF.

This sequence joins TRBV2 and TRBJ2-1; D gene unclear. With 0 bases removed from V and 10 bases from J, the gap between germline ends came to 10 bases. The CDR3 length is 13 residues. The germline V gene has CDR1 SNHLY and CDR2 FYNNEI. CDR3 region: CASSEAYVIEQFF. The CDR3 DNA is TGTGCCAGCAGTGAAGCGTATGTAATAGAGCAGTTCTTC.

This sequence joins TRBV5-1 and TRBJ2-3; D possibly corresponds to TRBD2 (6 bases). Trimming stripped 0 bases from V and 0 bases from J, with 11 bases between. CDR1 and CDR2 (germline): SGHRS, YFSETQ. This CDR3 contains 16 residues. This CDR3 is CASSLVGGASTDTQYF. In DNA form, the CDR3 reads TGCGCCAGCAGCTTGGTCGGGGGTGCTAGCACAGATACGCAGTATTTT.

The V and J genes are TRBV11-2 and TRBJ2-7; D unclear. Between the trimmed V and J ends, which lost 3 bases and 0 bases, there was a span of 12 bases. This CDR3 region has 15 residues. CDR1 SGHAT and CDR2 FQNNGV come from the germline V gene. The CDR3 protein is CASSLSARSSYEQYF. The CDR3 DNA sequence: TGTGCCAGCAGCTTGTCGGCGCGGAGCTCCTACGAGCAGTACTTC. The whole variable domain, filled in from reference TRBV11-2 and TRBJ2-7, reads EAGVAQSPRYKIIEKRQSVAFWCNPISGHATLYWYQQILGQGPKLLIQFQNNGVVDDSQLPKDRFSAERLKGVDSTLKIQPAKLEDSAVYLCASSLSARSSYEQYFGPGTRLTVT.

This rearrangement joins TRBV19 to TRBJ2-1, with D possibly TRBD1 on 6 matching bases. The CDR3 is 11 amino acids. The ends were cut back, 7 bases at V and 8 bases at J, with 9 bases in the middle. Germline V gene data show CDR1 as LNHDA and CDR2 as SQIVND (reference sequence). CDR3: CASTPGDEQFF. CDR3 DNA: TGTGCCAGTACCCCAGGGGATGAGCAGTTCTTC.

V and J are TRBV5-6 and TRBJ2-3; 13 bases match TRBD2. Germline-derived CDR1 and CDR2 are SGHDT and YYEEEE. CDR3 size: 16 residues. The V segment lost 4 bases and the J segment 2 bases; nucleotides outside the gene matches: 4. CDR3: CASSEGLAGFTDTQYF. CDR3 nucleotide sequence: TGTGCCAGCAGCGAGGGACTAGCGGGGTTCACAGATACGCAGTATTTT.